This T cell receptor beta chain came from a study of T cells expressing NK-cell markers. Whole-study results and caveats: The study found these clonotypes also leading the CD3+CD56-NKG2C+ fraction in a handful of donors.

As to this clonotype: As yet, its antigen is unknown.

As the method of synthesis, 5'RACE template switching with UMIs yielded TCR beta cDNA. TCRdb reprocessed the 5' RACE reads, keeping one entry per CDR3 protein, no DNA. The listing records about 260,000 distinct CDR3 sequences. Looked up from germline, CDR1 is SEHNR and CDR2 is FQNEAQ (reference sequence). CDR3 length: 15 residues. Sequenced sample: blood T cells: a sorted CD56 or NKG2C T cell subset, CD4+ or CD8+ T cells, or bulk PBMC T cells (not recorded which). The sequence was collected from a young man in good health. The chain uses TRBV7-9 and TRBJ2-7; TCRdb outputs TRBD1, but without DNA this stays unchecked. The CDR3 is CASSLPPGQGYEQYF.